The rows below give T cell receptor beta chains drawn from one sample of a study of cytomegalovirus exposure and HLA in healthy donors. The data were produced by immunoSEQ multiplex PCR, yet TCRdb's version contains in-frame clones alone and is incomplete. The sample includes roughly 130,000 clones, 81% of them seen just once. The sequenced material came from PBMCs. The receptors derive from a man aged 18 to 35 in good health and CMV-seronegative. Both conserved end residues are part of each CDR3. A D gene is named only where the DNA matches it firmly. The size of a clone is reported for some rows only, either as once, few or many, or as a class for expanded clones.

CDR3 DNA | CDR3 protein | D gene | J gene | clone size | V gene
TGTGCCAGCAGTCACGGGACAGACTTGAATGAGCAGTTCTTC | CASSHGTDLNEQFF | TRBD1 | TRBJ2-1 | NA | TRBV27
TGTGCCAGCACCCTGGGGCAGTGGCAGTACTTC | CASTLGQWQYF | NA | TRBJ2-7 | NA | TRBV11-2
TGTGCCATCAGTACAGGGGGGGAAGGCAATCAGCCCCAGCATTTT | CAISTGGEGNQPQHF | TRBD1 | TRBJ1-5 | once | TRBV10-3
TGTGCCAGCAGCCCGCGGGGGTTGAGGGACTATGGCTACACCTTC | CASSPRGLRDYGYTF | NA | TRBJ1-2 | NA | TRBV14
TGTGCCAGCAGCACCGGGACAGGGAGTTCCTTTGGCTATGGCTACACCTTC | CASSTGTGSSFGYGYTF | TRBD1 | TRBJ1-2 | NA | TRBV25-1
TGTGCCAGCAGCTTACTCCCCCGTAGCGGGGGGGCGGTGGGGGAGCAGTACTTC | CASSLLPRSGGAVGEQYF | TRBD2 | TRBJ2-7 | few | TRBV7-3
TGTGCCAGCAGTGCGGACAGCCACTATGGCTACACCTTC | CASSADSHYGYTF | NA | TRBJ1-2 | NA | TRBV25-1
TGTGCCTGGACCCTGGAAGTTAGGACAGTAAACTATGGCTACGCCTTC | CAWTLEVRTVNYGYAF | NA | TRBJ1-2 | NA | TRBV30
TGTGCCAGCAGTGAAATAGTGGCGGGGCATTCGAACACCGGGGAGCTGTTTTTT | CASSEIVAGHSNTGELFF | NA | TRBJ2-2 | NA | TRBV6-1
TGTGCCAGCAGCCAAGACTCTAGCGGGCTCCCCCCAGATACGCAGTATTTT | CASSQDSSGLPPDTQYF | TRBD2 | TRBJ2-3 | NA | TRBV14
TGTGCCAGCAGCTTAGCGGTAGCGGGGGCTCCAGGGACAGATACGCAGTATTTT | CASSLAVAGAPGTDTQYF | TRBD2 | TRBJ2-3 | few | TRBV13
TGTGCCTGGAGTGTTCCCAGGGGGGCTTTCTTT | CAWSVPRGAFF | TRBD1 | TRBJ1-1 | NA | TRBV30
TGTGCCAGCAGTGCGACAGGGGGCGGTCGTAGTGAGCAGTTCTTC | CASSATGGGRSEQFF | TRBD1 | TRBJ2-1 | NA | TRBV6-1
TGTGCCAGCATCCGGGACAGGGGTTCCTATGAGCAGTTCTTC | CASIRDRGSYEQFF | TRBD1 | TRBJ2-1 | NA | TRBV7-2
TGTGCCAGCAGCGTGCAGGGGGACGAAAAACTGTTTTTT | CASSVQGDEKLFF | TRBD1 | TRBJ1-4 | NA | TRBV9
TGCGCCAGCAAGATTCTAGCTGGCTCCTACGAGCAGTACTTC | CASKILAGSYEQYF | NA | TRBJ2-7 | NA | TRBV10-2
TGTGCCAGCAGTTTAATGCGAGCGGATGGCTACACCTTC | CASSLMRADGYTF | NA | TRBJ1-2 | NA | TRBV28